The 22 T cell receptor beta chains in this list originate from one sample, sequenced in a study of beta chain features in type 1 diabetes. Isolated RNA was reverse transcribed in full, so expressed TCRB transcripts were sequenced. Some clones are missing from TCRdb's copy, which holds only in-frame ones; the method was immunoSEQ multiplex PCR. The sample has under 900,000 clones, 15% to 20% seen once. Sequencing was performed on naive CD4+ T cells from blood. Receptor source: a woman younger than 30 in good health.

A few counts support this clone. This chain connects TRBV5-1 to TRBJ2-1, with 13 bases that match TRBD2. Germline lookup yields CDR1 SGHRS and CDR2 YFSETQ. With 0 bases clipped from V and 5 bases from J, the junction kept 5 bases outside the gene matches. This CDR3 comprises 17 residues. For the CDR3, the DNA is TGCGCCAGCAGCTTGGCCAAGGGGACTAGCGGGAACAATGAGCAGTTCTTC. The encoded protein is CASSLAKGTSGNNEQFF.

The CDR3 loop reads CASSLHGAGGTDTQYF. The CDR3 DNA reads TGTGCCAGCAGCTTGCACGGGGCAGGGGGCACAGATACGCAGTATTTT. This rearrangement joins TRBV5-4 to TRBJ2-3; D is possibly TRBD1 (6 bases). Looked up from germline, CDR1 is SGHNT and CDR2 is YYREEE (reference sequence). The CDR3 spans 16 residues. V lost 1 base and J 1 base, leaving 13 bases between the germline ends.

This clone appeared a few times. V and J are TRBV28 and TRBJ2-7; D unresolved. Germline CDR1 MDHEN, CDR2 SYDVKM. The ends were cut back, 6 bases at V and 6 bases at J, with 9 bases in the middle. The CDR3 covers 11 residues. CDR3 amino acids: CASSRHTEQYF. Here the CDR3 DNA reads TGTGCCAGCAGCCGACACACCGAGCAGTACTTC.

The chain couples TRBV7-8 to TRBJ2-3; D is possibly TRBD1 or TRBD2 (5 bases each). CDR1 and CDR2 (germline): SGHVS, FQNEAQ. V was cut by 2 bases and J by 3 bases, with 15 bases left in between. The CDR3 is 16 amino acids. In DNA form, the CDR3 reads TGTGCCAGCAGCTTATCCGGGGCAGGACTTACAGATACGCAGTATTTT. It translates to CASSLSGAGLTDTQYF.

The rearrangement links TRBV6-5 to TRBJ1-2; TRBD1 agrees at 9 bases. The trim removed 7 bases at V and 6 bases at J, leaving 9 bases unmatched. Germline CDR1 reads MNHEY; CDR2 reads SVGAGI. CDR3 length: 14 amino acids. The CDR3 nucleotides read TGTGCCAGCACTTTCGGGACAGGGAGAAATGGCTACACCTTC. Residues: CASTFGTGRNGYTF.

This clone showed up just a few times. The gene calls are TRBV6-6 and TRBJ2-7; tentative D call: TRBD2 (6 bases). Looked up from germline, CDR1 is MNHNY and CDR2 is SVGAGI (reference sequence). Trimming cost V 5 bases and J 2 bases, with 19 bases left between them. This CDR3 comprises 16 residues. The CDR3 protein is CASSPGRTTAPYEQYF. CDR3 nucleotides: TGTGCCAGCAGTCCCGGGAGAACAACTGCCCCCTACGAGCAGTACTTC.

About this clone: No DNA is shown, since the ends of the CDR3 on it are uncertain; the CDR3 is the one TCRdb lists. J is TRBJ2-2 and V is TRBV11-3; the DNA was not used to check the table's D call, TRBD2. Germline CDR1 SGHNT, CDR2 YENEEA. The CDR3 is 13 amino acids long, termini counted. CDR3 residues: CASRFDPSGSCFF.

This clone was detected only a few times. V gene TRBV15 combines with J gene TRBJ1-2; the D gene is possibly TRBD1 (6 bases). V was trimmed by 3 bases and J by 8 bases, leaving 19 bases between them. The germline V gene encodes CDR1 LNHNV and CDR2 YYDKDF (reference sequence). The CDR3 runs 15 residues. In DNA form, the CDR3 reads TGTGCCACCAGCAGGACAGGAACGAACCACCGCGGCTACACCTTC. Amino acid sequence: CATSRTGTNHRGYTF.

V is TRBV15 and J is TRBJ1-2; D might be TRBD1 (6 bases). In germline, CDR1 is LNHNV, CDR2 YYDKDF (reference sequence). V was cut by 3 bases and J by 7 bases, with 15 bases left in between. This CDR3 contains 14 residues. The CDR3 sequence is CATSRAGASAGYTF. CDR3 bases: TGTGCCACCAGCAGGGCAGGGGCCTCGGCTGGCTACACCTTC.

The chain combines TRBV6-5 with TRBJ1-4, with unresolved D. This CDR3 is built from 13 residues. Germline values: CDR1 MNHEY, CDR2 SVGAGI. V was cut by 2 bases and J by 4 bases, with 5 bases left in between. The CDR3 loop reads CASSYRVNEKLFF. The DNA of the CDR3 is TGTGCCAGCAGTTACAGGGTTAATGAAAAACTGTTTTTT.

The gene calls are TRBV7-2 and TRBJ2-7; 9 bases line up with TRBD2. Germline trimming cut 2 bases from V and 5 bases from J; bases unmatched to any gene: 7. The CDR3 loop spans 15 amino acids. Germline CDR1 is SGHTA and CDR2 is FQGNSA. The DNA for the CDR3 is TGTGCCAGCAGCTTAAGGTTAGCGGGAGTTGACGAGCAGTACTTC. This encodes CASSLRLAGVDEQYF.

This clone was recorded many times. This sample includes further DNA sequences coding for the same CDR3. This chain joins TRBV2 and TRBJ1-1; D is ambiguous. This CDR3 is built from 11 residues. The V gene lost 6 bases and the J gene lost 2 bases, with 4 bases spanning the gap. From germline, CDR1 is SNHLY and CDR2 FYNNEI. CDR3 region: CASRANTEAFF. The CDR3 nucleotides are TGTGCCAGCAGGGCAAACACTGAAGCTTTCTTT. The complete variable domain, with remaining parts taken from reference TRBV2 and TRBJ1-1, reads EPEVTQTPSHQVTQMGQEVILRCVPISNHLYFYWYRQILGQKVEFLVSFYNNEISEKSEIFDDQFSVERPDGSNFTLKIRSTKLEDSAMYFCASRANTEAFFGQGTRLTVV.

This clone was counted only a few times. The rearrangement uses TRBV19 and TRBJ2-1; no definite D call. CDR3 length: 15 amino acids. Trimming pared 5 bases from V and 4 bases from J, leaving 15 bases between. Germline V gene lookup returns CDR1 LNHDA and CDR2 SQIVND (reference sequence). The CDR3 DNA is TGTGCCAGTAGTTCCGGCTTTCACGTATACAATGAGCAGTTCTTC. Translation gives CASSSGFHVYNEQFF.

CDR3 DNA: TGTGCCAGCCAATTCATGGGGGTCACAGATACGCAGTATTTT. It translates to CASQFMGVTDTQYF. The chain employs TRBV2 and TRBJ2-3, with D perhaps TRBD1 or TRBD2 (5 bases each). Germline lookup yields CDR1 SNHLY and CDR2 FYNNEI. With 8 bases removed from V and 2 bases from J, the gap between germline ends came to 14 bases. The CDR3 loop spans 14 amino acids.

The J gene is TRBJ1-5, the V gene TRBV10-2, with 9 bases lining up with TRBD1. This CDR3 is built from 14 residues. Germline values: CDR1 WSHSY, CDR2 SAAADI. Trimming cost V 4 bases and J 8 bases; bases outside gene matches: 6. CDR3 protein: CASSAGQGPKPQHF. CDR3 nucleotide sequence: TGCGCCAGCAGTGCGGGACAGGGCCCGAAGCCCCAGCATTTT.

This clone was observed at least ten times. V gene TRBV7-9 combines with J gene TRBJ2-3; 9 nucleotides align to TRBD1. V gave up 11 bases and J gave up 4 bases; unmatched junction bases: 10. The germline CDR1 and CDR2 sequences are SEHNR and FQNEAQ (reference sequence). The CDR3 spans 14 residues. CDR3 DNA sequence: TGTGCCTGCAACAGGGGGCGTGCTGCAGATACGCAGTATTTT. This encodes CACNRGRAADTQYF. The complete variable domain, with remaining parts taken from reference TRBV7-9 and TRBJ2-3, reads DTGVSQNPRHKITKRGQNVTFRCDPISEHNRLYWYRQTLGQGPEFLTYFQNEAQLEKSRLLSDRFSAERPKGSFSTLEIQRTEQGDSAMYLCACNRGRAADTQYFGPGTRLTVL.

Only a few counts were recorded for this clone. J is TRBJ2-3 and V is TRBV10-3, with 8 bases that match TRBD2. There are 14 residues in the CDR3. Germline V lookup: CDR1 ENHRY, CDR2 SYGVKD. V lost 6 bases to trimming and J lost 6 bases; unmatched junction nucleotides: 8. CDR3 nucleotides: TGTGCCATCAGAAGCGGGAGCGGAGGCGATACGCAGTATTTT. It encodes CAIRSGSGGDTQYF.

The CDR3 loop reads CASPGLAGSNTGELFF. CDR3 nucleotides: TGTGCCAGCCCGGGACTAGCGGGATCGAACACCGGGGAGCTGTTTTTT. The rearrangement uses TRBV11-2 and TRBJ2-2, with TRBD2 identical over 13 bases. The V gene's germline CDR1 is SGHAT and CDR2 FQNNGV. The CDR3 is made up of 16 amino acids. V trimming: 8 bases; J trimming: 0 bases; junction bases outside the gene matches: 3.

The chain couples TRBV9 to TRBJ2-3; 9 bases fit TRBD1. V dropped 3 bases and J dropped 7; count of bases not matched to a gene: 3. Germline lookup yields CDR1 SGDLS and CDR2 YYNGEE. This CDR3 is 13 amino acids long. The CDR3: CASSGDRGNTQYF. The CDR3 region has the DNA TGTGCCAGCAGCGGAGACAGGGGGAATACGCAGTATTTT.

The chain couples TRBV15 to TRBJ2-7; TRBD1 might be the D (5 bases). From germline, CDR1 is LNHNV and CDR2 YYDKDF (reference sequence). The CDR3 runs 14 residues. V dropped 0 bases and J dropped 6 bases, with 12 bases sitting between them. The CDR3 sequence is CATSRDRVVPEQYF. The DNA for the CDR3 is TGTGCCACCAGCAGAGACAGGGTCGTCCCCGAGCAGTACTTC.

This clone was observed a handful of times. The genes are TRBV5-4 and TRBJ2-1; D might be TRBD2 (6 bases). CDR3 length: 13 amino acids. Germline CDR1 SGHNT, CDR2 YYREEE (reference sequence). V lost 2 bases and J 9 bases, leaving 12 bases between the germline ends. The CDR3 loop is CASSFSRESEQFF. CDR3 DNA sequence: TGTGCCAGCAGCTTCAGTCGGGAGAGTGAGCAGTTCTTC.

V is TRBV5-1 and J is TRBJ2-7, with D possibly being TRBD2 (6 bases). V shed 0 bases and J shed 2 bases, with 15 bases lying between them. Per germline, CDR1 SGHRS and CDR2 YFSETQ. This CDR3 spans 16 amino acids. CDR3 in DNA: TGCGCCAGCAGCTTGGGAACGGGGAGGCCGACCTACGAGCAGTACTTC. It codes for CASSLGTGRPTYEQYF.